The source of this TCR beta chain is a study of response to subunit inactivated influenza vaccine. Findings and caveats of the study: Few additional T cells are recruited per seasonal influenza vaccination, authors suggested.

After removal of 6 bases from V and 3 bases from J, the junction contained 11 bases not matched to a gene. The CDR3 loop spans 18 amino acids. The V gene's germline CDR1 is SNHLY and CDR2 FYNNEI. This clonotype was observed a few times. Its specificity is not known. A single record per CDR3 protein comes from TCRdb applying MiXCR to the RT-PCR reads. Of 700,000 to 900,000 distinct CDR3 sequences in the sample, 21% are singletons; the top ten hold roughly a tenth. This TCR derives from a man between 50 and 59 years old who received an inactivated influenza vaccine. The starting material was PBMCs from blood, obtained 5 days after vaccination. The J gene is TRBJ2-1, the V gene TRBV2; TRBD2 matches 13 bases. The CDR3 loop is CASSNPGTSGRVYNEQFF. CDR3 bases: TGTGCCAGCAGCAACCCGGGCACTAGCGGGAGGGTCTACAATGAGCAGTTCTTC.